This TCR beta chain was captured in a study of T cells in localized non-small cell lung cancer. On this clone: Its target is unknown.

The V end was cut by 6 bases, the J end by 8 bases, with 10 bases between. Germline V CDR1 and CDR2: MDHEN, SYDVKM. This CDR3 spans 11 amino acids. The method was immunoSEQ multiplex PCR; TCRdb's version includes in-frame clones alone and lacks a portion of them. The repertoire holds 21,000 or so clones, with 88% as singletons. Study conclusions and caveats: Without multi-region sequencing, intratumor heterogeneity could not be excluded. A median of about 54 of the top 100 tumor clones appeared in adjacent lung, which was paired and uninvolved.

The origin of this receptor is a male donor at least 60 years old with stage II lung adenocarcinoma. The sample consisted of peripheral blood mononuclear cells, taken before any cancer treatment. V and J are TRBV28 and TRBJ1-2, with D possibly TRBD1 on 5 matching bases. CDR3 DNA: TGTGCCAGCAGAGTATGGGGGGGCTACACCTTC. This encodes CASRVWGGYTF.